This TCR beta chain was sequenced for a study of blood T cell repertoires in COVID-19. Study-level information: Both acute and convalescent COVID-19 samples were obtained from the United States, Italy and Spain.

The J segment lost 8 bases and the V segment lost 5 bases, leaving 10 bases of the junction unmatched. Germline V gene sequence: CDR1 SGHTA, CDR2 FQGNSA. This CDR3 spans 15 amino acids. Using immunoSEQ multiplex PCR, the repertoire was profiled, and TCRdb retains in-frame clones only, with some absent. The sample contains roughly 250,000 clones, about nine tenths of which appear only once. This clone was observed a handful of times. The TCR comes from a woman aged 18 to 35 who had recovered from COVID-19. Sequencing used PBMCs or T cells enriched from blood (not recorded which). The rearrangement uses TRBV7-2 and TRBJ2-1, with TRBD2 matching over 9 bases. This CDR3 reads CASSPQTLAGHEQFF. CDR3 in DNA: TGTGCCAGCAGCCCTCAGACCCTAGCGGGGCATGAGCAGTTCTTC.